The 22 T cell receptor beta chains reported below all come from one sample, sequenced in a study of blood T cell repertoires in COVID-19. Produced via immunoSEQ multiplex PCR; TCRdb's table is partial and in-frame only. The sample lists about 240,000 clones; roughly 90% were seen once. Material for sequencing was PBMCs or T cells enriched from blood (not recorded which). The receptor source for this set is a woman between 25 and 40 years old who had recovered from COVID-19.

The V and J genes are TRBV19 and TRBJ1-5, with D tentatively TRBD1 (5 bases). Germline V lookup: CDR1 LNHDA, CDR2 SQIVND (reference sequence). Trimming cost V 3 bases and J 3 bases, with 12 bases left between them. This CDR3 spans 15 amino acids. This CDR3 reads CASSIAQGTNQPQHF. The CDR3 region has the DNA TGTGCCAGTAGTATCGCCCAGGGAACCAATCAGCCCCAGCATTTT.

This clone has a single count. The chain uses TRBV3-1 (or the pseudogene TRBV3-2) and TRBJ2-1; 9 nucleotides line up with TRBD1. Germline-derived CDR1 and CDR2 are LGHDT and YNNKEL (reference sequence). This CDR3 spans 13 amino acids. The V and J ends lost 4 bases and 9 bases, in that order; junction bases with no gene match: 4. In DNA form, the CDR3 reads TGTGCCAGCAGCCCAGACAGGGGGTCTGAGCAGTTCTTC. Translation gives CASSPDRGSEQFF.

The CDR3 loop is CASSLILASTDTQYF. The CDR3 nucleotides read TGTGCCAGCAGCTTGATCCTAGCAAGCACAGATACGCAGTATTTT. The chain couples TRBV5-5 to TRBJ2-3; D might be TRBD2 (5 bases). The CDR3 length is 15 residues. Germline V CDR1 and CDR2: SGHKS, YYEKEE (reference sequence). Trimming stripped 1 base from V and 0 bases from J, with 9 bases between.

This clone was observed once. In DNA form, the CDR3 reads TGTGCCAGCAGTTTAGCAGGGGGATTGAACACTGAAGCTTTCTTT. Translation gives CASSLAGGLNTEAFF. The rearrangement links TRBV27 to TRBJ1-1, with 7 bases matching TRBD1. V lost 2 bases to trimming and J lost 0 bases; unmatched junction nucleotides: 3. Germline loops: CDR1 MNHEY, CDR2 SMNVEV (reference sequence). This CDR3 is built from 15 residues.

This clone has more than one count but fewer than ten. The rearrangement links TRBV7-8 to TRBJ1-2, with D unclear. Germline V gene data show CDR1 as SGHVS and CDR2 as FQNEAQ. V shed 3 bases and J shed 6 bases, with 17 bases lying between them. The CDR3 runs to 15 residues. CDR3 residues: CASSLQSSGVNGYTF. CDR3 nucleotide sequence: TGTGCCAGCAGCTTGCAGTCATCCGGGGTAAATGGCTACACCTTC.

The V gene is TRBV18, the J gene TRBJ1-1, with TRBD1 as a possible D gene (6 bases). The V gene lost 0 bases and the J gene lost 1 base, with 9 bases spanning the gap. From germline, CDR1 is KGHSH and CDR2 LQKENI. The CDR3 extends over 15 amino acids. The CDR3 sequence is CASSPPTGSNTEAFF. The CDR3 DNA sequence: TGTGCCAGCTCACCACCGACAGGTTCGAACACTGAAGCTTTCTTT.

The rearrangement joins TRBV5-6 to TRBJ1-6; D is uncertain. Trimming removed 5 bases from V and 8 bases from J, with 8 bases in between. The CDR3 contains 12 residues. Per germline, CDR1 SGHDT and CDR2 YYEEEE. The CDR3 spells CASRVNYSPLHF. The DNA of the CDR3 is TGTGCCAGCAGAGTGAACTATTCACCCCTCCACTTT.

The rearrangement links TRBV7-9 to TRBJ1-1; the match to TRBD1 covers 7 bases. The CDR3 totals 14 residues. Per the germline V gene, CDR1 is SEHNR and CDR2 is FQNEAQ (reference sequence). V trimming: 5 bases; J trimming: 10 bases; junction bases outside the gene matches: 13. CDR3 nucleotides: TGTGCCAGCAGCCCGTTGACAGGGACATCCCGAGCTTTCTTT. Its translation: CASSPLTGTSRAFF.

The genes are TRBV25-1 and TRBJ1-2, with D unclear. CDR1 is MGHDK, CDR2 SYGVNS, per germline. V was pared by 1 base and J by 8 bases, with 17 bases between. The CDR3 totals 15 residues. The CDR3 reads CASSELGPRQEGYTF. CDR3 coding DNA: TGTGCCAGCAGTGAATTGGGCCCCCGGCAGGAAGGCTACACCTTC.

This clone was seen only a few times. This CDR3 reads CASSQGFLFDPTLTGELFF. In nucleotides, the CDR3 is TGCGCCAGCAGTCAGGGTTTCCTTTTCGACCCAACCTTAACCGGGGAGCTGTTTTTT. This chain joins TRBV5-1 and TRBJ2-2, with D perhaps matching TRBD1 (5 bases). The CDR3 runs 19 residues. V was pared by 5 bases and J by 5 bases, with 28 bases between. The germline V gene encodes CDR1 SGHRS and CDR2 YFSETQ.

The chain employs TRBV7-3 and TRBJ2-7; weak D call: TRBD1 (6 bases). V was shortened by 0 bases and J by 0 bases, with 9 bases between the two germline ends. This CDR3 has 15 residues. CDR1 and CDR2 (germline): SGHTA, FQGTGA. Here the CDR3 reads CASSLTPGVSYEQYF. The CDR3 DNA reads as TGTGCCAGCAGCTTAACCCCAGGGGTCTCCTACGAGCAGTACTTC.

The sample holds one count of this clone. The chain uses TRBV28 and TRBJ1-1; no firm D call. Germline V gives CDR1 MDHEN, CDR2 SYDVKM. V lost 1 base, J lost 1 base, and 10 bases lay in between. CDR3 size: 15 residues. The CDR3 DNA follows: TGTGCCAGCAGTTTATCATGGAGCAGGAACACTGAAGCTTTCTTT. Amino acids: CASSLSWSRNTEAFF.

CDR3 sequence (DNA): TGCGCCAGCAGCGCAACGGACAGGGGCCGCTATGGCTACACCTTC. As protein: CASSATDRGRYGYTF. The gene calls are TRBV4-3 and TRBJ1-2; 9 positions match TRBD1. Germline V gene data show CDR1 as LGHNA and CDR2 as YSLEER. The V gene end was trimmed by 5 bases and the J gene end by 4 bases; junction bases not matched to a gene: 8. CDR3 length: 15 residues.

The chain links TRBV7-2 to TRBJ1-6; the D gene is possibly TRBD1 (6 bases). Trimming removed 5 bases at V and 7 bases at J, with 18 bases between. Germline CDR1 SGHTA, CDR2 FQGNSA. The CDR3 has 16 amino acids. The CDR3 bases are TGTGCCAGCAGCCTTGTTCCGGGACACGAAAATTCACCCCTCCACTTT. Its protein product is CASSLVPGHENSPLHF. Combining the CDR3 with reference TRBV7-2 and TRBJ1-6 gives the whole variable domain GAGVSQSPSNKVTEKGKDVELRCDPISGHTALYWYRQSLGQGLEFLIYFQGNSAPDKSGLPSDRFSAERTGGSVSTLTIQRTQQEDSAVYLCASSLVPGHENSPLHFGNGTRLTVT.

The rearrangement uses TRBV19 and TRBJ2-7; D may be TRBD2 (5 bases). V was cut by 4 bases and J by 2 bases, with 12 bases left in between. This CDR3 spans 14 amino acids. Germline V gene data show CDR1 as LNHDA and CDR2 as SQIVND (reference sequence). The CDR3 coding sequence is TGTGCCAGTAGTAAGTCCAGCGGTCCCTACGAGCAGTACTTC. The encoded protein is CASSKSSGPYEQYF.

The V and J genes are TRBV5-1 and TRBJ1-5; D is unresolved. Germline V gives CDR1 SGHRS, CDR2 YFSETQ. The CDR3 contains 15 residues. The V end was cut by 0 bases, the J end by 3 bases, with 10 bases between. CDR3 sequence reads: CASSLAPSSNQPQHF. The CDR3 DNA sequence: TGCGCCAGCAGCTTGGCCCCTTCCTCCAATCAGCCCCAGCATTTT.

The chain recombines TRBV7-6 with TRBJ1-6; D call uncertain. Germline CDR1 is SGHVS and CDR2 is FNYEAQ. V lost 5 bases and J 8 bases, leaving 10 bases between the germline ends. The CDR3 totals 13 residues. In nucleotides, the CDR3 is TGTGCCAGCAGCCGCACGAGGGATTCACCCCTCCACTTT. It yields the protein CASSRTRDSPLHF.

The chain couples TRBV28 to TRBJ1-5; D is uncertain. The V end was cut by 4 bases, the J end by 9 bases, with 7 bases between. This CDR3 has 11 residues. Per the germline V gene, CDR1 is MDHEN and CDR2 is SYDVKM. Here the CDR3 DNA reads TGTGCCAGCAGTTCCCCAGGGCCCCAGCATTTT. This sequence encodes CASSSPGPQHF.

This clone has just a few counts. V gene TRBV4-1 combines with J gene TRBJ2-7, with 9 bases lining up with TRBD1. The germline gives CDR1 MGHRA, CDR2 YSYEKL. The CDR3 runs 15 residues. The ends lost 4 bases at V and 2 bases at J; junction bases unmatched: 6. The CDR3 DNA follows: TGCGCCAGCAGCCCGATGCGACAGGGGGCCTACGAGCAGTACTTC. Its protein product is CASSPMRQGAYEQYF.

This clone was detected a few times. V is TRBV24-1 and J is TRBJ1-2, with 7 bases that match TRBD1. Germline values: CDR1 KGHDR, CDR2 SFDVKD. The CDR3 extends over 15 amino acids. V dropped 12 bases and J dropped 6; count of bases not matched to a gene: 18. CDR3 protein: CAARGLGQELDGYTF. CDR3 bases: TGTGCCGCAAGGGGCCTTGGACAGGAATTGGATGGCTACACCTTC.

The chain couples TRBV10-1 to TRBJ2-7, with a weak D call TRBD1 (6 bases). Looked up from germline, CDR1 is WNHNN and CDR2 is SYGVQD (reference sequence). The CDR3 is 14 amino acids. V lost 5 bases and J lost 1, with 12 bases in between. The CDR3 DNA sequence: TGCGCCAGCAGTACCTACAGGGATTCCTACGAGCAGTACTTC. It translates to CASSTYRDSYEQYF.

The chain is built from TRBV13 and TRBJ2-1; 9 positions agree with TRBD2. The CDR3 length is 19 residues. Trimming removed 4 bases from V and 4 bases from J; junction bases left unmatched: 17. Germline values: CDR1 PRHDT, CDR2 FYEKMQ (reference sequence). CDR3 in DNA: TGTGCCAGCAGCTACGCGGGGGGGCTAGCGGGCGGGCTGTACAATGAGCAGTTCTTC. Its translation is CASSYAGGLAGGLYNEQFF.